Listed below are T cell receptor beta chains from one sample, sequenced in a study of identical twins. TCRdb reprocessed the 5' RACE reads with MiXCR, giving one entry per CDR3 protein. Altogether approximately 500,000 distinct CDR3 sequences are present, roughly 15% being singletons, with the ten largest covering 0.44%. The sample was also reused in another study, on yellow fever vaccine responses in identical twins.

Sequenced: CD4+ T cells sorted from blood. The receptor set was obtained from a woman younger than 30 in good health. CDR3s include the opening cysteine and the closing phenylalanine or tryptophan. D genes are given only for firm matches. Part of the rows lack a size; the others show once, few, many or a class for expanded clones.

v_gene,abundance,j_gene,d_gene,CDR3aa,CDR3nt
TRBV29-1,.,TRBJ2-5,TRBD1,CSSRQGDATQYF,TGCAGCTCCCGCCAGGGGGATGCGACCCAGTACTTC
TRBV24-1,few,TRBJ1-2,TRBD1,CATSDDRGHSYGYTF,TGTGCCACCAGTGATGACAGGGGGCACAGCTATGGCTACACCTTC
TRBV2,.,TRBJ2-3,.,CASSVSPESSDTQYF,TGTGCCAGCAGTGTATCTCCGGAGTCCTCAGATACGCAGTATTTT
TRBV6-6,few,TRBJ2-7,.,CASSSTELGEQYF,TGTGCCAGCAGTTCCACAGAACTCGGCGAGCAGTACTTC
TRBV7-8,few,TRBJ2-7,TRBD2,CASSLVGLAGGQVDEQYF,TGTGCCAGCAGCTTAGTCGGACTAGCGGGAGGACAAGTTGACGAGCAGTACTTC
TRBV3-1,.,TRBJ2-1,.,CASSQQGGKVDEQFF,TGTGCCAGCAGCCAGCAGGGTGGGAAGGTGGATGAGCAGTTCTTC
TRBV18,few,TRBJ1-5,.,CASSEDGGNQPQHF,TGTGCCAGCTCGGAGGACGGGGGCAATCAGCCCCAGCATTTT
TRBV3-1,.,TRBJ2-5,TRBD2,CASSQDPAGGPKETQYF,TGTGCCAGCAGCCAAGATCCAGCGGGGGGGCCTAAAGAGACCCAGTACTTC
TRBV11-1,many,TRBJ2-7,TRBD2,CASSLAGRAENLNYEQYF,TGTGCCAGCAGCTTAGCGGGGAGGGCTGAAAACCTAAACTACGAGCAGTACTTC
TRBV28,.,TRBJ2-1,TRBD2,CASSSPGGISSYNEQFF,TGTGCCAGCAGTTCCCCCGGGGGGATAAGCTCCTACAATGAGCAGTTCTTC
TRBV11-3,.,TRBJ2-3,TRBD2,CASSSGGYTDTQYF,TGTGCCAGCAGCTCGGGGGGTTACACAGATACGCAGTATTTT
TRBV6-1,.,TRBJ2-4,.,CASRSRTPLAKNIQYF,TGTGCCAGCAGGTCGCGGACTCCTCTAGCCAAAAACATTCAGTACTTC
TRBV28,.,TRBJ2-2,.,CASRGNRAGELFF,TGTGCCAGCAGGGGAAACCGGGCCGGGGAGCTGTTTTTT
TRBV5-6,.,TRBJ2-7,.,CASSLVRDMGYEQYF,TGTGCCAGCAGCTTGGTGCGGGACATGGGATACGAGCAGTACTTC
TRBV7-2,many,TRBJ1-4,TRBD1,CASSPGTVEKLFF,TGTGCCAGCAGTCCCGGGACAGTCGAAAAACTGTTTTTT
TRBV12-3/TRBV12-4,few,TRBJ2-1,.,CASRTDEVYNEQFF,TGTGCCAGCAGGACAGATGAGGTATACAATGAGCAGTTCTTC
TRBV6-6,few,TRBJ2-6,.,CAAGPSGANVLTF,TGTGCCGCAGGGCCCTCTGGGGCCAACGTCCTGACTTTC
TRBV11-1,few,TRBJ2-5,TRBD1,CASSGQGQGTQYF,TGTGCCAGCAGCGGACAGGGCCAAGGGACCCAGTACTTC
TRBV3-1,many,TRBJ2-5,.,CASSQLAEETQYF,TGTGCCAGCAGCCAGCTAGCAGAAGAGACCCAGTACTTC
TRBV28,many,TRBJ2-2,TRBD1,CASSPDRGNTGELFF,TGTGCCAGCAGTCCGGACAGGGGGAACACCGGGGAGCTGTTTTTT
TRBV20-1,few,TRBJ2-3,.,CRAGASTDTQYF,TGCAGAGCCGGGGCTTCCACAGATACGCAGTATTTT
TRBV6-5,few,TRBJ2-1,.,CASSYSTLAGREQFF,TGTGCCAGCAGTTACTCGACTCTAGCAGGGCGTGAGCAGTTCTTC
TRBV5-1,.,TRBJ1-2,.,CASSQAGSAGNYGYTF,TGCGCCAGCAGTCAAGCCGGGTCCGCCGGGAACTATGGCTACACCTTC
TRBV5-1,.,TRBJ2-5,.,CASMGGGETQYF,TGCGCCAGCATGGGTGGTGGGGAGACCCAGTACTTC
TRBV5-1,many,TRBJ2-2,.,CASSLAQDVTGELFF,TGCGCCAGCAGCTTGGCGCAGGACGTTACCGGGGAGCTGTTTTTT
TRBV20-1,few,TRBJ2-7,.,CSAKKSGTPSYEQYF,TGCAGTGCCAAAAAAAGCGGGACACCTTCCTACGAGCAGTACTTC
TRBV12-3/TRBV12-4,many,TRBJ1-5,TRBD1,CASSLGLTGDQPQHF,TGTGCCAGCAGTTTGGGCTTGACAGGGGATCAGCCCCAGCATTTT
TRBV9,few,TRBJ2-2,TRBD1,CASSVRTGYANTGELFF,TGTGCCAGCAGCGTAAGGACAGGGTATGCGAACACCGGGGAGCTGTTTTTT
TRBV12-3/TRBV12-4,.,TRBJ2-1,TRBD2,CASSGWRGGDEQFF,TGTGCCAGCAGTGGCTGGAGGGGAGGGGATGAGCAGTTCTTC
TRBV20-1,few,TRBJ2-5,.,CSAPVRQKRQETQYF,TGCAGTGCCCCCGTCAGACAGAAACGCCAAGAGACCCAGTACTTC
TRBV20-1,.,TRBJ2-3,.,CSARDQTDTQYF,TGCAGTGCTAGAGATCAGACAGATACGCAGTATTTT
TRBV29-1,few,TRBJ2-6,TRBD1,CSVQGQLLSGANVLTF,TGCAGCGTCCAGGGACAGCTCCTCTCTGGGGCCAACGTCCTGACTTTC
TRBV5-5,.,TRBJ2-5,TRBD1,CASSFRRQGETQYF,TGTGCCAGCAGCTTCCGACGACAGGGAGAGACCCAGTACTTC
TRBV25-1,.,TRBJ1-6,TRBD1,CASSEFGQGGSRALHF,TGTGCCAGCAGTGAATTCGGACAGGGGGGCAGTCGGGCCCTCCACTTT
TRBV7-6,.,TRBJ1-1,.,CASSQWTTSSTEAFF,TGTGCCAGCAGCCAATGGACGACTAGCAGCACTGAAGCTTTCTTT
TRBV4-1,.,TRBJ2-7,.,CASSQEPLRGGDEQYF,TGCGCCAGCAGCCAAGAACCTCTTCGGGGAGGAGACGAGCAGTACTTC
TRBV6-1,few,TRBJ1-1,.,CASSGVRGVGTEAFF,TGTGCCAGCAGTGGAGTACGGGGGGTTGGCACTGAAGCTTTCTTT
TRBV20-1,few,TRBJ2-3,.,CSASLIAGTDTQYF,TGCAGTGCTAGCCTCATAGCGGGCACAGATACGCAGTATTTT
TRBV5-1,.,TRBJ2-3,TRBD2,CASRTSGISTNTDTQYF,TGCGCCAGCAGGACTAGCGGGATTAGTACCAACACAGATACGCAGTATTTT
TRBV6-5,.,TRBJ1-6,TRBD1,CASSYLTRLGQGTSPLHF,TGTGCCAGCAGTTACCTTACAAGACTCGGACAGGGGACTTCACCCCTCCACTTT
TRBV3-1,few,TRBJ1-2,.,CASSQDSGVIGYTF,TGTGCCAGCAGCCAAGATTCGGGGGTAATTGGCTACACCTTC
TRBV10-1,.,TRBJ2-1,TRBD2,CASSDISGGPYNEQFF,TGCGCCAGCAGTGACATTAGCGGGGGTCCCTACAATGAGCAGTTCTTC